This entry describes one T cell receptor beta chain. The antigen remains undetermined. This record belongs to a study of shared clonotypes between healthy human individuals. Study observations and caveats: A limitation of the genetic and exposure-history diversity represented arose from few donors.

Germline V lookup: CDR1 SGDLS, CDR2 YYNGEE. Germline trimming cut 7 bases from V and 7 bases from J; bases unmatched to any gene: 8. The CDR3 loop spans 14 amino acids. The protocol was immunoSEQ multiplex PCR, while the TCRdb copy is restricted to in-frame clones and leaves out a portion. Here the sample spans about 180,000 clones, roughly 91% being singletons. The receptor comes from a woman between 25 and 40 years old in good health. The chain uses TRBV9 and TRBJ2-1; 10 bases align to TRBD2. The sample was naive CD4+ T cells sorted from blood. Subset described: CD45RA+ positively selected. CDR3 DNA sequence: TGTGCCAGCCGCCCCCTAGCGGGAGTTAATGAGCAGTTCTTC. Translated: CASRPLAGVNEQFF.